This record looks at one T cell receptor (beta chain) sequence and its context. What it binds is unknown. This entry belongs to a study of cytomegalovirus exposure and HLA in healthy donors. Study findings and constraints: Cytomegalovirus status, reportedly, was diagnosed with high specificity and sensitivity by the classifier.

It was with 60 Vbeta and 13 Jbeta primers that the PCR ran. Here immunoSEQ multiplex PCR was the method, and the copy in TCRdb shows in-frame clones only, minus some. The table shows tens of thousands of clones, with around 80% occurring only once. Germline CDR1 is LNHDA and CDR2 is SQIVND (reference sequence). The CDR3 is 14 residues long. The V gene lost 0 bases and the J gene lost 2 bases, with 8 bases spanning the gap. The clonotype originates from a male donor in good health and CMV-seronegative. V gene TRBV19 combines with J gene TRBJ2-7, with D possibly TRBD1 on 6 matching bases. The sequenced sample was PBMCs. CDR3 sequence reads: CASSIEQGPYEQYF. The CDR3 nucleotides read TGTGCCAGTAGTATAGAACAGGGTCCCTACGAGCAGTACTTC.